This T cell receptor beta chain was documented in a study of T cells in localized non-small cell lung cancer. General study points: Maximal T cell clonality occurred in uninvolved adjacent lung, with tumor ranking below it. A higher density of T cells in blood coincided with extended overall survival. Median detection of top 100 tumor clones in adjacent lung was 57 clones.

Turning to this clone: The antigen remains unidentified.

The CDR3 has 18 amino acids. The germline V gene encodes CDR1 WNHNN and CDR2 SYGVQD (reference sequence). This table comes from immunoSEQ multiplex PCR, and its TCRdb copy is limited to in-frame clones, with some not included. The data hold tens of thousands of clones, with approximately 90% observed a single time. This sequence originates from a woman between 35 and 70 years old with stage I lung adenocarcinoma. The material sequenced was peripheral blood, taken before any cancer treatment. V usage is TRBV10-1 and J usage is TRBJ2-2; 7 bases are a match to TRBD1. DNA for the CDR3: TGCTCTCCTACTCAACCTGAGGGGGTAACAGGGGACACCGGGGAGCTGTTTTTT. Protein: CSPTQPEGVTGDTGELFF.